This T cell receptor (beta chain) appears in the sequencing data of a study of T-cell reconstitution after alpha-beta-depleted transplantation in children. Study findings and constraints: Newly generated T cells supplied most T-cell counts and diversity one year post-transplant. Reportedly, only several hundred clones from non-depleted graft cells drove alpha-beta T-cell counts at about two months.

The CDR3 runs to 19 residues. The V end lost 2 bases, the J end lost 7 bases, and 26 bases lay between the germline ends. Germline V gene lookup returns CDR1 MNHEY and CDR2 SVGAGI. The authors prepared the TCRbeta library with unique molecular identifiers. Using its own MiXCR run on the PCR reads, TCRdb lists one record per CDR3 protein. The sample has about 27,000 distinct CDR3 sequences, over 15% seen once. In its sample, this clonotype was seen many times. As yet, its antigen is unknown. The clonotype originates from a male patient aged 2 to 9 who had a stem cell transplant for acute lymphoblastic leukemia, so the T cells may come from the graft donor. Material: PBMCs, mostly from graft donor cells, obtained 60 days after TCRalphabeta/CD19-depleted stem cell transplant. V and J are TRBV6-5 and TRBJ1-4; unclear D gene. The CDR3 loop reads CASSYGPFHSSGLSEKLFF. The CDR3 DNA follows: TGTGCCAGCAGTTACGGTCCCTTCCACAGCTCGGGGTTGAGTGAAAAACTGTTTTTT.